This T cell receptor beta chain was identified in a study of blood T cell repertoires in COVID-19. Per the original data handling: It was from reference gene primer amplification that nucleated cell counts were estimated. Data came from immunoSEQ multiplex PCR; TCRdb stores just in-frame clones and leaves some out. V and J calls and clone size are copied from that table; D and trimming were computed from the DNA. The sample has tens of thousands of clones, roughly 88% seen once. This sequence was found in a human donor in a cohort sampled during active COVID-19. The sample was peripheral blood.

The CDR3 here is CASRDNHYEQYF. CDR3 bases: TGTGCCAGCCGGGACAACCACTACGAGCAGTACTTC. The J gene is TRBJ2-7, the V gene TRBV27; a possible D gene is TRBD1 (6 bases). Trimming took 8 bases from V and 3 from J, leaving 11 bases between them. CDR1 is MNHEY and CDR2 is SMNVEV in the germline V gene (reference sequence). CDR3 length: 12 amino acids.